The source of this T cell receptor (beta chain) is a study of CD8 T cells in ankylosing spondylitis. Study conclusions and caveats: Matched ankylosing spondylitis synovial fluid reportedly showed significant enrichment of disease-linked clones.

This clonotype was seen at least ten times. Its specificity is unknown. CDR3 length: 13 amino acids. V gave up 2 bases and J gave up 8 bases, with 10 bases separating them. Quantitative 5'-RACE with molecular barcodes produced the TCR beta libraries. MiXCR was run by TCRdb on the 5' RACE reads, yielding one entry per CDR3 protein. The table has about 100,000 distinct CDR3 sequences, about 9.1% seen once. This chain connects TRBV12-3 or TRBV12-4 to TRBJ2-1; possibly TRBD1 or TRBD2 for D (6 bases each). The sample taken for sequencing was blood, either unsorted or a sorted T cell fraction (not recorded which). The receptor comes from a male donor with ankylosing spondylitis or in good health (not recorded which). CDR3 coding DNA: TGTGCCAGCAGTTTATCGGGGGCCTATGAGCAGTTCTTC. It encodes CASSLSGAYEQFF.